A single T cell receptor (beta chain) is shown here with its context. Antigen unknown. This sample was included in a study of shared clonotypes between healthy human individuals. Data came from immunoSEQ multiplex PCR; TCRdb stores just in-frame clones and leaves some out. The table has more than 1.2 million clones, around 98.5% seen once; the top ten hold approximately 0.4%. Points from the study as a whole: About 5% was the fraction of naive CD4 clonotypes found shared across several donors.

V lost 11 bases to trimming and J lost 0 bases; unmatched junction nucleotides: 8. The CDR3 extends over 14 amino acids. Per the germline V gene, CDR1 is ENHRY and CDR2 is SYGVKD. The sample was naive CD4+ T cells sorted from blood. Subset here: CD45RA+ positively selected. The V gene is TRBV10-3, the J gene TRBJ2-7; 9 bases line up with TRBD1. The receptor comes from a man aged 25-40 years in good health. The CDR3 DNA follows: TGTGCCGCGGAGGGGGGACAGGGCTCCTACGAGCAGTACTTC. This encodes CAAEGGQGSYEQYF.